These T cell receptor beta chains were read from a single sample in a study of blood T cell repertoires in COVID-19. Profiling relied on immunoSEQ multiplex PCR, and the TCRdb table lists in-frame clones only, not all of them. Of 8,000 or so clones in the sample, roughly 80% were seen once. Sequencing was performed on peripheral blood. Receptors originate from a human donor in a cohort sampled during active COVID-19. CDR3s include the opening cysteine and the closing phenylalanine or tryptophan. Fields, in order: V gene, J gene, D gene, clone size, CDR3 protein, CDR3 DNA. D genes are given only for firm matches. A row's size may be missing; if present it is once, few, many or a size class.

TRBV5-1	TRBJ1-1	-	-	CASSPREGWTEAFF	TGCGCCAGCAGCCCCCGGGAAGGCTGGACTGAAGCTTTCTTT
TRBV19	TRBJ1-4	-	-	CASSPQGAIGNEKLFF	TGTGCCAGTAGTCCACAAGGGGCAATCGGGAATGAAAAACTGTTTTTT
TRBV19	TRBJ2-1	-	-	CASRRQGQDYYNEQFF	TGTGCCAGTAGGAGACAAGGACAGGACTACTACAATGAGCAGTTCTTC
TRBV10-3	TRBJ1-2	-	-	CAIRDTAGRDYGYTF	TGTGCCATCCGGGACACCGCTGGGAGGGACTATGGCTACACCTTC
TRBV15	TRBJ2-7	-	-	CATSREEQGFRYF	TGTGCCACCAGCAGAGAAGAACAGGGTTTTCGGTACTTC
TRBV4-1	TRBJ2-3	-	few	CASSQEEEITQYF	TGCGCCAGCAGCCAAGAGGAGGAAATTACGCAGTATTTT
TRBV15	TRBJ1-4	TRBD1	few	CATSRTLLQTGTNEKLFF	TGTGCCACCAGCAGAACCTTATTACAGACAGGGACTAATGAAAAACTGTTTTTT
TRBV6-1	TRBJ2-2	TRBD1	-	CASSETRGLSGELFF	TGTGCCAGCAGTGAAACCAGGGGGCTTTCCGGGGAGCTGTTTTTT
TRBV2	TRBJ2-6	TRBD1	-	CASKTGQGYGANVLTF	TGTGCCAGCAAGACGGGACAGGGCTATGGGGCCAACGTCCTGACTTTC
TRBV19	TRBJ2-5	-	-	CASSPGGGQETQYF	TGTGCCAGTAGTCCGGGGGGCGGTCAAGAGACCCAGTACTTC
TRBV19	TRBJ2-3	-	-	CASSMTRQATDTQYF	TGTGCCAGTAGTATGACCAGACAAGCCACAGATACGCAGTATTTT
TRBV2	TRBJ2-5	TRBD2	-	CASSSGSETQYF	TGTGCCAGCAGTAGCGGGAGTGAGACCCAGTACTTC
TRBV10-1	TRBJ2-1	TRBD2	-	CASSESRTGGREQFF	TGCGCCAGCAGTGAGTCTAGAACGGGGGGTCGTGAGCAGTTCTTC
TRBV6-1	TRBJ1-2	TRBD1	few	CASSEGTGLYGYTF	TGTGCCAGCAGTGAGGGGACAGGCTTATATGGCTACACCTTC
TRBV7-9	TRBJ2-7	TRBD2	-	CASSLTSGGRTYEQYF	TGTGCCAGCAGTCTAACTAGCGGGGGGCGGACCTACGAGCAGTACTTC
TRBV19	TRBJ1-5	-	few	CASSPPGNQPQHF	TGTGCCAGTAGTCCTCCCGGTAATCAGCCCCAGCATTTT
TRBV7-3	TRBJ2-1	TRBD1	-	CASSGQGLTSYNEQFF	TGTGCCAGCAGCGGACAGGGCCTAACATCCTACAATGAGCAGTTCTTC
TRBV14	TRBJ2-5	TRBD2	-	CASSPTSGGFQETQYF	TGTGCCAGCAGCCCAACTAGCGGGGGTTTTCAAGAGACCCAGTACTTC
TRBV6-5	TRBJ2-2	TRBD1	-	CASSRQGRDTGELFF	TGTGCCAGCAGCCGACAGGGAAGGGACACCGGGGAGCTGTTTTTT
TRBV7-2	TRBJ1-2	-	few	CASSYGAGRGYTF	TGTGCCAGCAGCTACGGAGCGGGTCGTGGCTACACCTTC
TRBV20-1	TRBJ1-5	TRBD1	-	CSASRQGGGSNQPQHF	TGCAGTGCTAGTCGACAGGGCGGTGGGAGCAATCAGCCCCAGCATTTT
TRBV5-4	TRBJ1-5	-	once	CASSVRGQPQHF	TGTGCCAGCAGCGTCAGGGGTCAGCCCCAGCATTTT
TRBV6-1	TRBJ1-5	-	few	CASSEAPQNQPQHF	TGTGCCAGCAGTGAAGCCCCCCAGAATCAGCCCCAGCATTTT
TRBV5-4	TRBJ1-4	TRBD1	-	CASSLNRGVSNEKLFF	TGTGCCAGCAGCTTGAACAGGGGTGTGTCTAATGAAAAACTGTTTTTT
TRBV5-4	TRBJ1-1	-	-	CASSLYRSMNTEAFF	TGTGCCAGCAGCTTGTACAGGAGCATGAACACTGAAGCTTTCTTT
TRBV7-2	TRBJ1-1	TRBD1	-	CASSTGQVWMNTEAFF	TGTGCCAGCAGCACCGGACAGGTTTGGATGAACACTGAAGCTTTCTTT
TRBV30	TRBJ1-1	-	-	CAWSPRRAEAFF	TGTGCCTGGAGTCCCCGTCGGGCTGAAGCTTTCTTT
TRBV7-9	TRBJ2-5	-	-	CAGGFGETQYF	TGTGCCGGGGGGTTCGGGGAGACCCAGTACTTC